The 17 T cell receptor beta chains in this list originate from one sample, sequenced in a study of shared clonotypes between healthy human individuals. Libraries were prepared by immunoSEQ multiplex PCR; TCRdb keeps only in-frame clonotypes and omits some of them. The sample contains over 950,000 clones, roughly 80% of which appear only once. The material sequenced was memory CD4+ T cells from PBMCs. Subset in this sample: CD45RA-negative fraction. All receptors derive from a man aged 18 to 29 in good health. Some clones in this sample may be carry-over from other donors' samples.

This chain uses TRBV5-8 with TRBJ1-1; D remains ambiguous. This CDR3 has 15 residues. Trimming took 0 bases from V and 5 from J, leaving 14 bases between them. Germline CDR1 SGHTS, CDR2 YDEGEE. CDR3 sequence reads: CASSLEITRETEAFF. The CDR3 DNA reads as TGTGCCAGCAGCTTGGAGATAACCAGAGAAACTGAAGCTTTCTTT.

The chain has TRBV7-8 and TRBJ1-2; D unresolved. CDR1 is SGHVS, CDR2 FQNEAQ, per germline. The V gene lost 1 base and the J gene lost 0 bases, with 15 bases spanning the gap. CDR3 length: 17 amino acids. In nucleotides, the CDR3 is TGTGCCAGCAGCTTAGTAATCAGAGAGACCTCTAACTATGGCTACACCTTC. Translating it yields CASSLVIRETSNYGYTF.

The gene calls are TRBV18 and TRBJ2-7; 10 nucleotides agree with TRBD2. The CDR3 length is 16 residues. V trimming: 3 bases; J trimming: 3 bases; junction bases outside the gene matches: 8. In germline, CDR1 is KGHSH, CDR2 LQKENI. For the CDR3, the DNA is TGTGCCAGCTCACCGAGTCAGCTAGCGGGAGTCTACGAGCAGTACTTC. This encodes CASSPSQLAGVYEQYF. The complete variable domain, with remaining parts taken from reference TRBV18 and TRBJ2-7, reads NAGVMQNPRHLVRRRGQEARLRCSPMKGHSHVYWYRQLPEEGLKFMVYLQKENIIDESGMPKERFSAEFPKEGPSILRIQQVVRGDSAAYFCASSPSQLAGVYEQYFGPGTRLTVT.

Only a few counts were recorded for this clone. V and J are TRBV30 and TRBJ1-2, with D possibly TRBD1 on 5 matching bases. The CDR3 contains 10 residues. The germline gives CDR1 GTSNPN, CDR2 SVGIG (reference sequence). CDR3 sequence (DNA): TGTACCCAGGAGAGGGGTGGCTACACCTTC. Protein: CTQERGGYTF.

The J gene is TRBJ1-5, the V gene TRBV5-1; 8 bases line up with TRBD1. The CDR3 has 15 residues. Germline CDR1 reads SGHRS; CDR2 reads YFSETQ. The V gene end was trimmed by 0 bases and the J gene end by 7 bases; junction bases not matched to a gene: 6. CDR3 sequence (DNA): TGCGCCAGCAGCTTGGATGGACAGGGAGGACAGCCCCAGCATTTT. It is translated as CASSLDGQGGQPQHF.

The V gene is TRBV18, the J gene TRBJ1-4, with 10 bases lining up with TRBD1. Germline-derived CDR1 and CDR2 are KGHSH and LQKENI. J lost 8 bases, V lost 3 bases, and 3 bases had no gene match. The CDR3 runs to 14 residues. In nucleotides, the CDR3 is TGTGCCAGCTCACCGAGGGACAGGGGAGAAAAACTGTTTTTT. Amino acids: CASSPRDRGEKLFF.

The CDR3 nucleotides read TGTGCCAGCAGCGTAGTACCCACCAGCTCCTACAATGAGCAGTTCTTC. Encoded protein: CASSVVPTSSYNEQFF. The chain combines TRBV9 with TRBJ2-1; D is ambiguous. V was trimmed by 0 bases and J by 0 bases, leaving 10 bases between them. The V gene's germline CDR1 is SGDLS and CDR2 YYNGEE. This CDR3 has 16 residues.

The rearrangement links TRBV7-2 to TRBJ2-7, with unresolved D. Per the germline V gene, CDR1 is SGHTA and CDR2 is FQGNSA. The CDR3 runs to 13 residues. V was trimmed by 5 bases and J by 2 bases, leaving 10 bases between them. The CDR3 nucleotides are TGTGCCAGCAGCGTCGGGTCCCCCTACGAGCAGTACTTC. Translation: CASSVGSPYEQYF.

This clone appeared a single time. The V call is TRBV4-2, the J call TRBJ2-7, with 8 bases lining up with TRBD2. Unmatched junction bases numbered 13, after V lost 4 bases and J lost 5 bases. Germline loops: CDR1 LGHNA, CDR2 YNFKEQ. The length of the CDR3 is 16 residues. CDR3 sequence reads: CASSPKGSGSPHEQYF. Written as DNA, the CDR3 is TGTGCCAGCAGCCCCAAAGGCAGCGGGAGCCCCCACGAGCAGTACTTC.

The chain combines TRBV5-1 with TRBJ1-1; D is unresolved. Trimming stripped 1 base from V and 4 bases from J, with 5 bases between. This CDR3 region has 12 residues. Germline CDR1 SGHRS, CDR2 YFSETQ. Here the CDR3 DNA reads TGCGCCAGCAGCTTGATCGGCACTGAAGCTTTCTTT. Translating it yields CASSLIGTEAFF.

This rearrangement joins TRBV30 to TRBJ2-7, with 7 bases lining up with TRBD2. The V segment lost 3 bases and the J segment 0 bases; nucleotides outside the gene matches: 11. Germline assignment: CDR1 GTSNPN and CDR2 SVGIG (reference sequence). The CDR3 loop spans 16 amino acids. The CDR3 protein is CAWRPLAGVGSYEQYF. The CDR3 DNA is TGTGCCTGGAGGCCCTTGGCGGGAGTTGGCTCCTACGAGCAGTACTTC.

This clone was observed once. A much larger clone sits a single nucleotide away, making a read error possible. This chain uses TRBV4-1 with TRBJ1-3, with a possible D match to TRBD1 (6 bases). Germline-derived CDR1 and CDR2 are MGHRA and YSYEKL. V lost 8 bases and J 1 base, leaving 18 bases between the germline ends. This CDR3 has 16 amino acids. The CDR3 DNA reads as TGCGCCAGCGGCCCAGGCTTCAGGGGATCTGGAAACACCATATATTTT. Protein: CASGPGFRGSGNTIYF.

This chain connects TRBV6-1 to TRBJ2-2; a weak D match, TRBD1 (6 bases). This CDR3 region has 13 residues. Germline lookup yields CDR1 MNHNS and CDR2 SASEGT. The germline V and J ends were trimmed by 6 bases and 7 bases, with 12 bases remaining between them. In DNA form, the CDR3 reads TGTGCCAGCAGCGAAAACAGGGTCGGGGAGCTGTTTTTT. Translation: CASSENRVGELFF.

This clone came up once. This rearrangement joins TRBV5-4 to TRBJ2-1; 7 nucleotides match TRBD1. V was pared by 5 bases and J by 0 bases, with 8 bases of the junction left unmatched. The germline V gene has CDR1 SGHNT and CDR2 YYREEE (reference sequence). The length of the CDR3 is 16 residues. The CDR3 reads CASRPRQGHSYNEQFF. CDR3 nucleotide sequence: TGTGCCAGCAGGCCAAGACAGGGTCACTCCTACAATGAGCAGTTCTTC. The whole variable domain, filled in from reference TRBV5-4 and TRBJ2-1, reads ETGVTQSPTHLIKTRGQQVTLRCSSQSGHNTVSWYQQALGQGPQFIFQYYREEENGRGNFPPRFSGLQFPNYSSELNVNALELDDSALYLCASRPRQGHSYNEQFFGPGTRLTVL.

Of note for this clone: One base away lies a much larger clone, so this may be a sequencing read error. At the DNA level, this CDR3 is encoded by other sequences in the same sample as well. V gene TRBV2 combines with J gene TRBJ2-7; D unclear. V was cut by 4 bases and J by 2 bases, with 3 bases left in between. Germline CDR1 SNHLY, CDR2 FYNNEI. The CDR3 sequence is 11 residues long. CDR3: CASSAAYEQYF. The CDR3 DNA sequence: TGTGCCAGCAGTGCCGCCTACGAGCAGTACTTC.

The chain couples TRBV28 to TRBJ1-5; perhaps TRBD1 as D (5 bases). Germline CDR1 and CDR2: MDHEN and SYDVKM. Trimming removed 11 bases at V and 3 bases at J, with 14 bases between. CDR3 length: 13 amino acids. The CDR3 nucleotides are TGTGCCGAGCAGGGCCAGCTCAATCAGCCCCAGCATTTT. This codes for CAEQGQLNQPQHF.

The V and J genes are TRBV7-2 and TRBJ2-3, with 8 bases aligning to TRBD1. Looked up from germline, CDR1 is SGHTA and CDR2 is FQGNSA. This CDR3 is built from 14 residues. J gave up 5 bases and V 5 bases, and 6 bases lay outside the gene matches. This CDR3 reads CASSPNRGKDTQYF. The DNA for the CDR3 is TGTGCCAGCAGCCCCAACAGGGGGAAAGATACGCAGTATTTT.